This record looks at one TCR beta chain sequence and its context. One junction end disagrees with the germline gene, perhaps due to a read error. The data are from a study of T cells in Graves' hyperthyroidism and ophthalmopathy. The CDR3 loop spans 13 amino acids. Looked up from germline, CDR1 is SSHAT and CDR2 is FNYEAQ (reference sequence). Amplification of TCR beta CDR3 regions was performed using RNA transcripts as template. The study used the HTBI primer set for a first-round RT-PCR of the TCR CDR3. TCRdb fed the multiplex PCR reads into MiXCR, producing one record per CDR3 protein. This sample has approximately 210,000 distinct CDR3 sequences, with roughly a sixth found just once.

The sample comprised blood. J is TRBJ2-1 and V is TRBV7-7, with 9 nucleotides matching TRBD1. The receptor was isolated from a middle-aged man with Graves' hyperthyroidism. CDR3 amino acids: CASSLGTGNEQFF. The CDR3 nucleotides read TGTGCTAGCAGCTTAGGGACAGGGAATGAGCAGTTCTTC.